This TCR beta chain was sequenced in a study of blood T cell repertoires in COVID-19. Study overall: From T cells, B-cell-depleted T cells, or PBMCs came the material, which was cDNA or gDNA.

The CDR3 has 16 residues. CDR1 PRHDT and CDR2 FYEKMQ come from the germline V gene (reference sequence). Unmatched junction bases numbered 7, after V lost 5 bases and J lost 1 base. How the authors handled the data: Estimates of nucleated cell counts were drawn from the amplification of reference gene primers. The repertoire was sequenced with immunoSEQ multiplex PCR; TCRdb's copy has only in-frame clones and lacks some. V, J and clone size are those of that table, while D and trimming were read from the DNA. The sample lists roughly 120,000 clones, 90% seen once, with approximately 1.9% in the top ten.

The rearrangement uses TRBV13 and TRBJ1-2, with 10 bases lining up with TRBD1. Sequencing was done on a sample of peripheral blood. The TCR sequence derives from a human donor with active COVID-19. The donor label of this sample is uncertain. CDR3 in DNA: TGTGCCAGCAGCACCATGACAGGGGGCCTTAACTATGGCTACACCTTC. It yields the protein CASSTMTGGLNYGYTF.